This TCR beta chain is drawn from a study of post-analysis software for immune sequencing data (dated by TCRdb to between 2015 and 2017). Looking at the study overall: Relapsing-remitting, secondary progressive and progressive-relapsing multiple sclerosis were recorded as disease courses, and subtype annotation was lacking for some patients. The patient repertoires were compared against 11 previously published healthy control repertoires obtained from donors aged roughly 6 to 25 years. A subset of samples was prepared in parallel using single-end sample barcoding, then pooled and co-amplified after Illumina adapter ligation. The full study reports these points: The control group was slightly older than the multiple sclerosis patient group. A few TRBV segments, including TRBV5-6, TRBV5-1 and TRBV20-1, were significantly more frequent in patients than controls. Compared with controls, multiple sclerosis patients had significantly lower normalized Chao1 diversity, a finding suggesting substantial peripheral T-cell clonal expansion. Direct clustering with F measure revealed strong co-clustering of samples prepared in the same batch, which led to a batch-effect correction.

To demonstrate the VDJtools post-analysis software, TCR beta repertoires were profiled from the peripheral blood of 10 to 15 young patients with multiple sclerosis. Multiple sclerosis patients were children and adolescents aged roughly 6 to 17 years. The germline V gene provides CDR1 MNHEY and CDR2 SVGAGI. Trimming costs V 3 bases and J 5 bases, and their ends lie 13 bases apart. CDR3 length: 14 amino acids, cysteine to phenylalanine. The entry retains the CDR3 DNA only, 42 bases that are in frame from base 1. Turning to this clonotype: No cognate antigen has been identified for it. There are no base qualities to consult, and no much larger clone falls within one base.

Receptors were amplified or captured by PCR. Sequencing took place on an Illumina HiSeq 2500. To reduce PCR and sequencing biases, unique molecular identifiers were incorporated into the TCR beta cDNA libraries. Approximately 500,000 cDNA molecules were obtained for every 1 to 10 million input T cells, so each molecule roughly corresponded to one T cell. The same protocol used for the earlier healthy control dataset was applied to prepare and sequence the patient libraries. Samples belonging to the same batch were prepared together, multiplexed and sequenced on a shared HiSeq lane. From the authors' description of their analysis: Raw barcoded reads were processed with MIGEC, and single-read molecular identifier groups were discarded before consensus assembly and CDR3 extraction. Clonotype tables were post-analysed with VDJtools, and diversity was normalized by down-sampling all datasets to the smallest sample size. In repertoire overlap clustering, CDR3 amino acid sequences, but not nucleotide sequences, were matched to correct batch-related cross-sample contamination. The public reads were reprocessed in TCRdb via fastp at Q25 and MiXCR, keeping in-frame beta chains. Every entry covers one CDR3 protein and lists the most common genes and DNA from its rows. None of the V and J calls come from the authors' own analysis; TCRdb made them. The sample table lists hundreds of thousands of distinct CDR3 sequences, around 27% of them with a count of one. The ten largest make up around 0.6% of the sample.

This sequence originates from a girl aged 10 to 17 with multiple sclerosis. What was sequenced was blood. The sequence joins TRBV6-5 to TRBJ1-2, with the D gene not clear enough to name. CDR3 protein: CASSYTPVAYGYTF. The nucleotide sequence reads TGTGCCAGCAGTTATACCCCAGTGGCGTATGGCTACACCTTC.